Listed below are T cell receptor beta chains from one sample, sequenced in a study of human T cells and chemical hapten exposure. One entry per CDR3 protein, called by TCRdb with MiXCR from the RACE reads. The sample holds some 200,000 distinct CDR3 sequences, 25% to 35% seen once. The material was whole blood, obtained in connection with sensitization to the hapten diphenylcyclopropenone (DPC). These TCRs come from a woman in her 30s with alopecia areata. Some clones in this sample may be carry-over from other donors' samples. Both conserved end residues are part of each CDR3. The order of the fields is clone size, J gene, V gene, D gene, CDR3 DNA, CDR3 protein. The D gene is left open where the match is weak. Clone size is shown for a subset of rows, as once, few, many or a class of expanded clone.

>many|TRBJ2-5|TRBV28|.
TGTGCCAGCAGCCCCCTCCAAGAGACCCAGTACTTC
CASSPLQETQYF
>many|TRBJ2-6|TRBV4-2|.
TGTGCCAGCAGCCCAAAGGGTGAGAGCTCTGGGGCCAACGTCCTGACTTTC
CASSPKGESSGANVLTF
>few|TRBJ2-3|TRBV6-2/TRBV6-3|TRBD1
TGTGCCACCGAAGAGTACAGGGGGCTTGGAGATACGCAGTATTTT
CATEEYRGLGDTQYF
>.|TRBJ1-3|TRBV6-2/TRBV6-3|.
TGTGCCAGCAGACTCAGGGAGACCATATATTTT
CASRLRETIYF
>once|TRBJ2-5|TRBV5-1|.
TGCGCCAGCAGCTTTGGGGCAGGGGCGCAAGAGACCCAGTACTTC
CASSFGAGAQETQYF
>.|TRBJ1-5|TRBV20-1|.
TGCAGTGATTCTGGGAGTCCGGGCCAAGAGAAGTCGATCTATCAGCCCCAGCATTTT
CSDSGSPGQEKSIYQPQHF
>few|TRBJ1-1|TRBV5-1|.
TGCGCCAGCAGCCCGCCCAGGGGATTGAACACTGAAGCTTTCTTT
CASSPPRGLNTEAFF
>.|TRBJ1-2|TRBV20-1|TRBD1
TGCAGTGCTACTTCCGGGACAGGGGCTGGCTACACCTTC
CSATSGTGAGYTF
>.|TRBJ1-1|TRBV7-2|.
TGTGCCAGCAGCCCGCAGGGTATTACTGAAGTTTTCTTT
CASSPQGITEVFF
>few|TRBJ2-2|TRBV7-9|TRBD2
TGTGCCAGCAGCTTAGAGACCGGCGGACTAGCCGGGGAGCTGTTTTTT
CASSLETGGLAGELFF
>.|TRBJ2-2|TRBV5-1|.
TGCGCCAGCGGCTCAGGGGTGCAGTCCGGGGAGCTGTTTTTT
CASGSGVQSGELFF
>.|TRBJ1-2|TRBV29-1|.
TGCAGCGCACTCGGACAGACCTATGGCTACACCTTC
CSALGQTYGYTF
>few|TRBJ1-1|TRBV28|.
TGTGCCAGCAGTTTGGGCCCCAGGGGCACTGAAGCTTTCTTT
CASSLGPRGTEAFF
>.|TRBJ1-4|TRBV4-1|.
TGCGCCAGCAGCCTGAGGACAGAAGGATTTGACAAACTGTTTTTT
CASSLRTEGFDKLFF
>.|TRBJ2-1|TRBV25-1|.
TGTGCCAGCAGGGGCCAGGGGAGCTCCTACAATGAGCAGTTCTTC
CASRGQGSSYNEQFF
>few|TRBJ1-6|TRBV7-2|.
TGTGCCAGCAGCTTAGGGGTTTATAATTCACCCCTCCACTTT
CASSLGVYNSPLHF
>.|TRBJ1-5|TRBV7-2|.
TGTGCCAGCAGCTTAGGGAGGGGCAGCAATCAGCCCCAGCATTTT
CASSLGRGSNQPQHF
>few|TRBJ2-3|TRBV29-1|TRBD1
TGCAGCGTAGCTAACAGGGGGCAAAGGACCTCTACGCAGTATTTT
CSVANRGQRTSTQYF
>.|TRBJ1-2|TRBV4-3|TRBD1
TGCGCCAGCAGCCAAGTTCAGGGGGCAAACTATGGCTACACCTTC
CASSQVQGANYGYTF
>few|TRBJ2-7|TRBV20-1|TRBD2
TGCAGTGCTTCCCGAGCGGGGGGCACCTACGAGCAGTACTTC
CSASRAGGTYEQYF
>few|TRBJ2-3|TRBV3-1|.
TGTGCCAGCAGTCCGGGCCCTACCCCGTATACGCAGTATTTT
CASSPGPTPYTQYF
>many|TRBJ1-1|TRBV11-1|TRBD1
TGTGCCAGCAGCTCCCAGGGGGCTCCTGAAGCTTTCTTT
CASSSQGAPEAFF
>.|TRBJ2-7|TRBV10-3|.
TGTGCCATCAGTGACACGGGGGTAAGCTCCTACGAGCAGTACTTC
CAISDTGVSSYEQYF
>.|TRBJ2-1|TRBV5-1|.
TGCGCCAGTCTAGAGGGTTCCCTTCCAAAGGGGCACAATGAGCAGTTCTTC
CASLEGSLPKGHNEQFF
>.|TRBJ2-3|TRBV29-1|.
TGCAGCGGTGGGAGGCCCGGGGGTACGCAGTATTTT
CSGGRPGGTQYF
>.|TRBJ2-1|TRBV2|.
TGTGCCAGCAGTTGGCGATCGGGAGATAGGGTTGAGCAGTTCTTC
CASSWRSGDRVEQFF
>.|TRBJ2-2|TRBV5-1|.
TGCGCCAGCAGCCAGGGTGACACCGGGGAGCTGTTTTTT
CASSQGDTGELFF
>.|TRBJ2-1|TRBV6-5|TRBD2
TGTGCCAGCAGTTTTTTGACTAGCTCGGGGGAGCAGTTCTTC
CASSFLTSSGEQFF
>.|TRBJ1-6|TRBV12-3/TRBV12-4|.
TGTGCCAGCAGTCCCCGGGACGAAAATTCACCCCTCCACTTT
CASSPRDENSPLHF
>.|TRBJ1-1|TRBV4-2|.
TGTGCCAGCAGCCAGAAGACAGGCGCTGAAGCTTTCTTT
CASSQKTGAEAFF
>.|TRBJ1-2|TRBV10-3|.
TGTGCCATCAGGGCCGGGTCCTCGAGCGGTGGCTACACCTTC
CAIRAGSSSGGYTF
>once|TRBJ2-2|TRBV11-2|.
TGTGCCAGCAGAGTCGCCGGGGGCGACACCGGGGAGCTGTTTTTT
CASRVAGGDTGELFF
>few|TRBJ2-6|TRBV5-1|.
TGCGCCAGCAGCGAACAATCTGGGGCCAACGTCCTGACTTTC
CASSEQSGANVLTF
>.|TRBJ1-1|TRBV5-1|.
TGCGCCAGCAGCTTGGCGGTGGGGGTTGAAGCTTTCTTT
CASSLAVGVEAFF
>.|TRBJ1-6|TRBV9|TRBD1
TGTGCCAGCAGCGTAGCAGGGGGCGCGGATTCACCCCTCCACTTT
CASSVAGGADSPLHF
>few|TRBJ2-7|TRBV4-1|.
TGCGCCAGCAGCCGCAACTTAGAATCCTACGAGCAGTACTTC
CASSRNLESYEQYF
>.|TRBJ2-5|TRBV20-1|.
TGCAGTGCGACCCGGGGCCAAGAGACCCAGTACTTC
CSATRGQETQYF
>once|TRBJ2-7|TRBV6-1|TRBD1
TGTGCCAGCAGTGGGCAGACAGGGGGCTACGAGCAGTACTTC
CASSGQTGGYEQYF
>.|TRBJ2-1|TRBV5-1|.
TGCGCCAGCAGCTCGACTAGGAGCTCCTACAATGAGCAGTTCTTC
CASSSTRSSYNEQFF
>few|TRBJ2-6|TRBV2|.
TGTGCCAGCAGGCCGACAGGGAGGTCTGGGGCCAACGTCCTGACTTTC
CASRPTGRSGANVLTF
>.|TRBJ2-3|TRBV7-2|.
TGTGCCAGCAGCTTATTCTCGGGGGACACAGATACGCAGTATTTT
CASSLFSGDTDTQYF
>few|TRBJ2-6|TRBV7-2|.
TGTGCCAGCACTCTATTCCCGGGAGACTCTGGGGCCAACGTCCTGACTTTC
CASTLFPGDSGANVLTF
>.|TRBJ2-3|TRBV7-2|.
TGTGCCAGCAGCTTATTCATGGGTACTAGCACAGATACGCAGTATTTT
CASSLFMGTSTDTQYF
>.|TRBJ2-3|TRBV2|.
TGTGCCACCAAATTCCAGGGCACAGATACGCAGTATTTT
CATKFQGTDTQYF
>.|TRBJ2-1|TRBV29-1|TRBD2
TGCAGCCCCAGCGAGCTAGCGGGCCCAGCTAATGAGCAGTTCTTC
CSPSELAGPANEQFF